This TCR beta chain was captured by sequencing in a study of T cell changes during pregnancy in multiple sclerosis. Generated by immunoSEQ multiplex PCR, the TCRdb table keeps only in-frame clones and is missing some. The table includes approximately 32,000 clones, roughly nine tenths detected once. The CDR3 runs 15 residues. Per germline, CDR1 GTSNPN and CDR2 SVGIG (reference sequence). V lost 0 bases to trimming and J lost 4 bases, with 15 bases between them. The J gene is TRBJ1-1, the V gene TRBV30, with D perhaps matching TRBD1 (6 bases). Source: CD8+ T cells from peripheral blood mononuclear cells, taken in the second trimester of pregnancy. The source is a female donor with multiple sclerosis, enrolled in a pregnancy study. The CDR3 DNA follows: TGTGCCTGGAGTGTACCCTCAGGGGATGCCACTGAAGCTTTCTTT. This codes for CAWSVPSGDATEAFF.